This T cell receptor (beta chain) appears in the sequencing data of a study of response to subunit inactivated influenza vaccine (dated by TCRdb to the late 2010s). Turning to the overall study: Deep quantitative profiling of the T cell receptor repertoire was used in the study to follow responses to a trivalent subunit inactivated influenza vaccine. Findings and caveats that apply to the study as a whole: According to the authors, only a limited number of new T cells may be recruited by each seasonal influenza vaccination.

Libraries were prepared through RT-PCR. The sequencer was an Illumina HiSeq 2500. TCRdb trimmed public reads at Q25 via fastp, called clones via MiXCR and kept in-frame beta chains. Every CDR3 protein is listed once, alongside the most common genes and DNA of its rows. This sample gives around 530,000 distinct CDR3 sequences in total; about 15% of them show up just once. The top ten hold less than 4% of the sample. The germline V gene sets CDR1 to MNHNS and CDR2 to SASEGT. Counted from cysteine to phenylalanine, this CDR3 has 14 amino acids. The sequence is cut down to CDR3 DNA, 42 bases in frame from base 1. V is cut by 7 bases and J by 8 bases, and the space between the germline ends is 15 bases. Remarks on this clonotype: Its antigen remains undetermined. The record has no base qualities; no much larger clone is one base away.

This sequence uses TRBV6-1 and TRBJ1-6; TRBD1 might be the D gene, on 6 matching bases. The specimen comprised CD4+ T cells sorted from PBMCs, sampled around 2 years after vaccination. The TCR was taken from a man between 50 and 75 years old who received an inactivated influenza vaccine. Donor details come from another sample of the same person, matched by shared clones. In nucleotides, the sequence is TGTGCCAGCACGGGCGGGACATCTTATTCACCCCTCCACTTT. Its protein reads: CASTGGTSYSPLHF.